The entry that follows covers one T cell receptor beta chain sequence. Sequencing was performed with immunoSEQ multiplex PCR; in TCRdb, only in-frame clones are kept and a portion is missing. The profile shows around 160,000 clones, 80% to 90% of them singletons. These data originate in a study of blood T cell repertoires in COVID-19. Trimming pared 3 bases from V and 5 bases from J, leaving 5 bases between. This CDR3 is 13 amino acids long. Germline assignment: CDR1 KGHSH and CDR2 LQKENI. The clonotype comes from a man aged 55 to 70 with acute or convalescent COVID-19. Sample: peripheral blood. This chain links TRBV18 with TRBJ1-6; D remains ambiguous. CDR3 loop: CASSPGDNSPLHF. The CDR3 bases are TGTGCCAGCTCACCCGGAGATAATTCACCCCTCCACTTT.